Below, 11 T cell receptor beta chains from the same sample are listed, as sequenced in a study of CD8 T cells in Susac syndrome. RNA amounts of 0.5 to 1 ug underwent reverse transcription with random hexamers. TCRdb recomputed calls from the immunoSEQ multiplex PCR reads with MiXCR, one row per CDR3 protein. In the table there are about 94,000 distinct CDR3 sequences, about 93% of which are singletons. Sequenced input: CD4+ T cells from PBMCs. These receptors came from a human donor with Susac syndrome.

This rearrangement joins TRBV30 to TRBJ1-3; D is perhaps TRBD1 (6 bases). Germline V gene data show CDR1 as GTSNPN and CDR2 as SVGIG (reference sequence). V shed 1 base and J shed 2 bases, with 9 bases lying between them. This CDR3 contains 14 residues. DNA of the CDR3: TGTGCCTGGAGTGCCAGGGGTACTGGAAACACCATATATTTT. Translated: CAWSARGTGNTIYF.

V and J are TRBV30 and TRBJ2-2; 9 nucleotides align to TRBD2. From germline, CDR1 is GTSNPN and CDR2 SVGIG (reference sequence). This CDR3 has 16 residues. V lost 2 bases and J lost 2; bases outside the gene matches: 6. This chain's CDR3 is CAWSRIAGVNTGELFF. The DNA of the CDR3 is TGTGCCTGGAGTCGGATAGCGGGGGTCAACACCGGGGAGCTGTTTTTT.

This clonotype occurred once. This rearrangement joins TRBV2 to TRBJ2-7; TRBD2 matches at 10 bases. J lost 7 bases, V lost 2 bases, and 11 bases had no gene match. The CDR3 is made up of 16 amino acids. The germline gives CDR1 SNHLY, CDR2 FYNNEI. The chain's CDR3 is CASSETRTSGPWEQYF. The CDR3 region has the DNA TGTGCCAGCAGTGAAACTCGGACTAGCGGCCCGTGGGAGCAGTACTTC.

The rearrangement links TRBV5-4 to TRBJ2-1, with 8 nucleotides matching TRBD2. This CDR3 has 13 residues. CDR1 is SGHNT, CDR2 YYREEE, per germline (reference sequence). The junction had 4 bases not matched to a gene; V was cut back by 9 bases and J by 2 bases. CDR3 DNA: TGTGCCACCTCGGGGGGGCCCTACAATGAGCAGTTCTTC. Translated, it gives CATSGGPYNEQFF. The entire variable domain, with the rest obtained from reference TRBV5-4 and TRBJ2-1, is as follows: ETGVTQSPTHLIKTRGQQVTLRCSSQSGHNTVSWYQQALGQGPQFIFQYYREEENGRGNFPPRFSGLQFPNYSSELNVNALELDDSALYLCATSGGPYNEQFFGPGTRLTVL.

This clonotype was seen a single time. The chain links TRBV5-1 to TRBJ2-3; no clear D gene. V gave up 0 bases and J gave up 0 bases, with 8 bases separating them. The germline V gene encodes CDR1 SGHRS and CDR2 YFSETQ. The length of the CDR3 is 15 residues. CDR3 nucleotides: TGCGCCAGCAGCTTGGAAAGGCCTAGCACAGATACGCAGTATTTT. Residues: CASSLERPSTDTQYF.

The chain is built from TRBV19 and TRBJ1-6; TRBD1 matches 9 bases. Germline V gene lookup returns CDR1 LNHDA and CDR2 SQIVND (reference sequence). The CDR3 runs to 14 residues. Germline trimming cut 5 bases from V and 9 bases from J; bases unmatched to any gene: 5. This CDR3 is CASSVGQGISPLHF. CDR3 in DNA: TGTGCCAGTAGTGTGGGACAGGGAATTTCACCCCTCCACTTT.

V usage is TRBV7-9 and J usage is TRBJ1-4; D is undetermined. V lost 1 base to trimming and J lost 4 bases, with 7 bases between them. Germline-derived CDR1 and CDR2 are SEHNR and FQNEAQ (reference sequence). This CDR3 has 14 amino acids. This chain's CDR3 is CASSLGSINEKLFF. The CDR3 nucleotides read TGTGCCAGCAGCTTAGGATCCATTAATGAAAAACTGTTTTTT.

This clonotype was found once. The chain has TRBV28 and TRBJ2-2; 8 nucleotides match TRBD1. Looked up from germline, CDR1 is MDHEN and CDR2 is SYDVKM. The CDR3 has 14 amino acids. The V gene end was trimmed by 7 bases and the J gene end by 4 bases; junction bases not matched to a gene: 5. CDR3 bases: TGTGCCAGCAATCAGGACAGGGTCACCGGGGAGCTGTTTTTT. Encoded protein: CASNQDRVTGELFF.

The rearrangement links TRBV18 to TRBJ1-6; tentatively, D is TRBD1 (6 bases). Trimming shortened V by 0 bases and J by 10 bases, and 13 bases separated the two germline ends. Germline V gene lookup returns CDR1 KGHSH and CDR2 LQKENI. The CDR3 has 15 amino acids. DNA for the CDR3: TGTGCCAGCTCACCACCGGGTCAGGGGCGCTCACCCCTCCACTTT. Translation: CASSPPGQGRSPLHF.

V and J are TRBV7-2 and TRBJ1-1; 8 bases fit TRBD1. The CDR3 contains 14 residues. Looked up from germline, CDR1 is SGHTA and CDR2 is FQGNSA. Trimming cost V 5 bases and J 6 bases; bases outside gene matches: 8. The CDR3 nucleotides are TGTGCCAGCAGCCTGACAGGGGTTGGGGCTGAAGCTTTCTTT. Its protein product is CASSLTGVGAEAFF.

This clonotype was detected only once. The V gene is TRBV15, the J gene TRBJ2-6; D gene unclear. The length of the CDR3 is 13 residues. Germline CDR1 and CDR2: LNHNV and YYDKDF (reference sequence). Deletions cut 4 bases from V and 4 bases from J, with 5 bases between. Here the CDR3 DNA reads TGTGCCACCAGCAAACAGGGGGCCAACGTCCTGACTTTC. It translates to CATSKQGANVLTF.